Below, 10 T cell receptor beta chains from the same sample are listed, as sequenced in a study of cytomegalovirus exposure and HLA in healthy donors. Amplification used 60 Vbeta primers and 13 Jbeta primers. Sequenced by immunoSEQ multiplex PCR; TCRdb stores in-frame clones only, minus some. This table holds 35,000 or so clones, roughly 79% found once. The sequenced sample consisted of PBMCs. The receptor set was obtained from a woman in her thirties or forties in good health and CMV-seronegative.

This chain joins TRBV19 and TRBJ2-5; D is possibly TRBD2 (6 bases). The ends were cut back, 4 bases at V and 5 bases at J, with 14 bases in the middle. This CDR3 is 14 amino acids long. CDR1 and CDR2 (germline): LNHDA, SQIVND (reference sequence). The CDR3 bases are TGTGCCAGTAGTAGGATCGGGGGATGGGAGACCCAGTACTTC. Translated: CASSRIGGWETQYF.

The chain couples TRBV9 to TRBJ1-1; no clear D gene. V was shortened by 3 bases and J by 1 base, with 7 bases between the two germline ends. CDR3 length: 13 residues. Germline V gene lookup returns CDR1 SGDLS and CDR2 YYNGEE. CDR3 sequence (DNA): TGTGCCAGCAGCGCGTACAGGAACACTGAAGCTTTCTTT. Translation: CASSAYRNTEAFF.

The chain recombines TRBV6-6 with TRBJ2-3, with TRBD2 matching 8 bases. J lost 0 bases, V lost 6 bases, and 2 bases had no gene match. Germline V CDR1 and CDR2: MNHNY, SVGAGI (reference sequence). CDR3 size: 14 residues. DNA for the CDR3: TGTGCCAGCAGGGCGGGGGGAAGCACAGATACGCAGTATTTT. Translating gives CASRAGGSTDTQYF.

Worth noting for this clone: Other DNA sequences in the sample encode the same CDR3. The V call is TRBV4-3, the J call TRBJ1-1; D gene ambiguous. V lost 0 bases to trimming and J lost 5 bases, with 7 bases between them. CDR1 is LGHNA, CDR2 YSLEER, per germline. This CDR3 has 13 amino acids. CDR3 sequence (DNA): TGCGCCAGCAGCCAAGATTCCGGGACTGAAGCTTTCTTT. Amino acid sequence: CASSQDSGTEAFF.

V and J are TRBV29-1 and TRBJ1-3; D gene uncertain. The germline CDR1 and CDR2 sequences are SQVTM and ANQGSEA. V dropped 4 bases and J dropped 0 bases, with 7 bases sitting between them. This CDR3 region has 13 residues. The CDR3 DNA sequence: TGCAGCGTTGCTGCAGACTCTGGAAACACCATATATTTT. The encoded protein is CSVAADSGNTIYF.

The sample holds one count of this clone. The V and J genes are TRBV27 and TRBJ1-2; 8 nucleotides agree with TRBD1. Losses at the gene ends were 8 bases for V and 0 bases for J; bases not matched to a gene: 8. Germline V gene data show CDR1 as MNHEY and CDR2 as SMNVEV (reference sequence). This CDR3 is 15 amino acids long. The CDR3 here is CASAQGQVSNYGYTF. The CDR3 DNA sequence: TGTGCCAGCGCCCAGGGACAGGTGTCTAACTATGGCTACACCTTC.

The chain recombines TRBV7-2 with TRBJ2-1; no definite D call. The CDR3 totals 13 residues. The V end lost 3 bases, the J end lost 6 bases, and 9 bases lay between the germline ends. The germline V gene encodes CDR1 SGHTA and CDR2 FQGNSA. The CDR3 loop reads CASSLRGSNEQFF. The CDR3 DNA is TGTGCCAGCAGCTTGAGAGGTAGCAATGAGCAGTTCTTC.

The chain links TRBV27 to TRBJ2-5, with TRBD1 identical over 7 bases. CDR3 length equals 14 residues. Germline lookup yields CDR1 MNHEY and CDR2 SMNVEV (reference sequence). The J segment lost 0 bases and the V segment lost 6 bases, leaving 4 bases of the junction unmatched. CDR3 loop: CASRGTAYQETQYF. The CDR3 coding sequence is TGTGCCAGCAGGGGGACAGCTTACCAAGAGACCCAGTACTTC.

Turning to this clone: This sample includes further DNA sequences coding for the same CDR3. The chain has TRBV5-6 and TRBJ1-3; TRBD1 agrees at 7 bases. The CDR3 contains 15 residues. Germline assignment: CDR1 SGHDT and CDR2 YYEEEE. V shed 3 bases, J shed 4 bases, and the junction held 7 bases outside the gene matches. The CDR3 coding sequence is TGTGCCAGCAGCTCCCCGACAGGGTCCGGAAACACCATATATTTT. It is translated as CASSSPTGSGNTIYF.

This chain links TRBV28 with TRBJ2-7; TRBD1 matches 7 bases. Trimming at V came to 5 bases and at J to 0 bases, leaving 7 bases not matched to a gene. CDR1 is MDHEN and CDR2 is SYDVKM in the germline V gene. The CDR3 is made up of 15 amino acids. The CDR3 reads CASSPAGTASYEQYF. CDR3 in DNA: TGTGCCAGCAGTCCGGCCGGGACAGCCTCCTACGAGCAGTACTTC.